The 11 T cell receptor beta chains below were found in one sample sequenced in a study of cytotoxic CD8 clonotypes in ibrutinib-treated CLL. Here immunoSEQ multiplex PCR was the method, and the copy in TCRdb shows in-frame clones only, minus some. The sample lists around 50,000 clones, roughly three fifths occurring once. The material was PBMCs, obtained after 24 months of ibrutinib treatment. The receptors stem from a human donor with chronic lymphocytic leukemia.

The chain combines TRBV6-1 with TRBJ1-2; TRBD1 might be the D (5 bases). Trimming left V 5 bases short and J 6 bases short, with 16 bases between. Germline CDR1 is MNHNS and CDR2 is SASEGT. This CDR3 contains 14 residues. CDR3 loop: CASSSVPVGDGYTF. CDR3 coding DNA: TGTGCCAGCAGTTCCGTTCCGGTAGGGGATGGCTACACCTTC.

Here the CDR3 DNA reads TGCGCCAGCAGCCCTGGACAGGGGGAAGGTTTCGAGCAGTACTTC. Amino acid sequence: CASSPGQGEGFEQYF. J is TRBJ2-7 and V is TRBV4-1; 10 nucleotides agree with TRBD1. Trimming at V came to 4 bases and at J to 6 bases, leaving 9 bases not matched to a gene. Germline CDR1 is MGHRA and CDR2 is YSYEKL. The CDR3 sequence is 15 residues long.

The chain is built from TRBV5-4 and TRBJ1-1; the D gene is possibly TRBD1 (5 bases). CDR3 length: 16 amino acids. Germline CDR1 SGHNT, CDR2 YYREEE (reference sequence). Trimming shortened V by 4 bases and J by 0 bases, and 16 bases separated the two germline ends. CDR3 loop: CASSPSRELMNTEAFF. CDR3 in DNA: TGTGCCAGCAGCCCTAGCAGGGAGTTGATGAACACTGAAGCTTTCTTT.

The CDR3 DNA sequence: TGTGCCACCAGTTCTTATAGCAATCAGCCCCAGCATTTT. Amino acids: CATSSYSNQPQHF. The V and J genes are TRBV15 and TRBJ1-5; unclear D gene. In germline, CDR1 is LNHNV, CDR2 YYDKDF (reference sequence). CDR3 size: 13 residues. Trimming left V 6 bases short and J 0 bases short, with 6 bases between.

V gene TRBV10-2 combines with J gene TRBJ2-7, with TRBD2 matching over 15 bases. There are 17 residues in the CDR3. Germline CDR1 and CDR2: WSHSY and SAAADI. V shed 2 bases, J shed 0 bases, and the junction held 2 bases outside the gene matches. CDR3 bases: TGCGCCAGCAGTGAGGGGACTAGCGGGGGGACCTCCTACGAGCAGTACTTC. As protein: CASSEGTSGGTSYEQYF.

This CDR3 reads CASSEITSAFETQYF. CDR3 DNA: TGTGCCAGCAGTGAGATAACTAGCGCTTTCGAGACCCAGTACTTC. This chain joins TRBV2 and TRBJ2-5; 7 nucleotides agree with TRBD2. The CDR3 totals 15 residues. Unmatched junction bases numbered 9, after V lost 3 bases and J lost 5 bases. Looked up from germline, CDR1 is SNHLY and CDR2 is FYNNEI.

This clone has only a few counts. The rearrangement uses TRBV5-4 and TRBJ1-5; tentative D call: TRBD1 (5 bases). The CDR3 is 14 residues long. Between the trimmed V and J ends, which lost 2 bases and 5 bases, there was a span of 11 bases. Germline V gene sequence: CDR1 SGHNT, CDR2 YYREEE (reference sequence). The CDR3 loop reads CASSFGGTDQPQHF. The CDR3 nucleotides are TGTGCCAGCAGCTTCGGGGGGACCGATCAGCCCCAGCATTTT. Full variable domain (missing parts from reference TRBV5-4 and TRBJ1-5): ETGVTQSPTHLIKTRGQQVTLRCSSQSGHNTVSWYQQALGQGPQFIFQYYREEENGRGNFPPRFSGLQFPNYSSELNVNALELDDSALYLCASSFGGTDQPQHFGDGTRLSIL.

This clone was seen more than once but under ten times. The same CDR3 also results from other DNA sequences found in this sample. V and J are TRBV29-1 and TRBJ1-2; 9 bases match TRBD1. Germline CDR1 is SQVTM and CDR2 is ANQGSEA. The CDR3 loop spans 11 amino acids. The junction had 1 base not matched to a gene; V was cut back by 6 bases and J by 5 bases. The CDR3 nucleotides read TGCAGCGTAGGACAGGGGTATGGCTACACCTTC. Translation: CSVGQGYGYTF.

V gene TRBV4-1 combines with J gene TRBJ2-5; the D gene is possibly TRBD1 (6 bases). Trimming cost V 4 bases and J 5 bases, with 17 bases left between them. This CDR3 contains 15 residues. Germline CDR1 reads MGHRA; CDR2 reads YSYEKL. The CDR3: CASSPYLTRGETQYF. In DNA, the CDR3 is TGCGCCAGCAGCCCGTACTTAACTAGGGGGGAGACCCAGTACTTC.

The CDR3 DNA is TGTGCCAGCAGCCCGGACCAAAGGGCTACAGGGACGCGCAATGAGCAGTTCTTC. This encodes CASSPDQRATGTRNEQFF. V usage is TRBV7-8 and J usage is TRBJ2-1, with D possibly being TRBD1 (6 bases). The CDR3 covers 18 residues. The germline V and J ends were trimmed by 5 bases and 6 bases, with 26 bases remaining between them. CDR1 is SGHVS, CDR2 FQNEAQ, per germline.

The chain carries TRBV2 and TRBJ2-3; 7 nucleotides align to TRBD2. Trimming at V came to 4 bases and at J to 2 bases, leaving 6 bases not matched to a gene. The germline CDR1 and CDR2 sequences are SNHLY and FYNNEI. There are 15 residues in the CDR3. This CDR3 is CASSGGGLDTDTQYF. CDR3 in DNA: TGTGCCAGCAGTGGGGGGGGACTTGACACAGATACGCAGTATTTT. Full variable domain (remainder filled in from reference TRBV2 and TRBJ2-3): EPEVTQTPSHQVTQMGQEVILRCVPISNHLYFYWYRQILGQKVEFLVSFYNNEISEKSEIFDDQFSVERPDGSNFTLKIRSTKLEDSAMYFCASSGGGLDTDTQYFGPGTRLTVL.